This is a list of T cell receptor beta chains from one sample in a study of OX40 agonist ivuxolimab in advanced cancers. Repertoires were generated with immunoSEQ multiplex PCR, while TCRdb's copy carries only in-frame clones and drops some. The sample has around 85,000 clones, about 90% seen once. The sequenced sample was CD4+ or CD8+ T cells sorted from blood, obtained in a trial of the OX40 agonist ivuxolimab. The source of these receptors is an adult with an advanced solid tumor such as melanoma, head and neck, liver or kidney cancer. CDR3s include the opening cysteine and the closing phenylalanine or tryptophan.

>TRBJ2-7|TRBV15
CATSGSGSFGNEQYF
>TRBJ2-2|TRBV27
CASKGLAVTGELFF
>TRBJ2-3|TRBV7-2
CASSSIDTDTQYF
>TRBJ1-5|TRBV7-9
CASSSQGDSNQPQHF
>TRBJ2-3|TRBV29-1
CSDHRGGTDTQYF
>TRBJ1-2|TRBV11-3
CASSQGANYGYTF
>TRBJ2-1|TRBV28
CASSSTGTPSSYNEQFF
>TRBJ2-7|TRBV2
CASSFTMTAYEQYF
>TRBJ2-7|TRBV28
CASTRPIFYEQYF
>TRBJ2-7|TRBV7-2
CASSLDGLAGEWYF
>TRBJ2-5|TRBV30
CAWTTGGRQETQYF
>TRBJ2-1|TRBV5-1
CASSLGGGGSYNEQFF
>TRBJ2-3|TRBV9
CASTPQGEVRGYTDTQYF
>TRBJ1-1|TRBV6-6
CASKVGMNTEAFF
>TRBJ2-4|TRBV4-3
CASSQETSNIQYF
>TRBJ1-4|TRBV4-3
CASSQGGNVNEKLFF
>TRBJ1-4|TRBV28
CASSSGMYNEKLFF
>TRBJ2-7|TRBV10-2
CASSRGGQGAYEQYF
>TRBJ2-2|TRBV7-2
CASSLDGVGELFF
>TRBJ2-3|TRBV7-9
CASSLESDTQYF
>TRBJ1-4|TRBV5-6
CASSFKGAGEKLFF
>TRBJ2-6|TRBV10-3
CATPTSGSIPPGANVLTF
>TRBJ2-2|TRBV29-1
CSVHTGGRTGELFF
>TRBJ1-1|TRBV19
CASSIQGAGDTEAFF
>TRBJ1-1|TRBV29-1
CSVGAANTEAFF
>TRBJ2-5|TRBV19
CASSDPSRGAETQYF